This T cell receptor (beta chain) emerged from a study of blood T cells in healthy people across ages. The study, taken as a whole, reports: Naive T cell percentage showed a strong correlation with the diversity of TCR beta. It was not known whether donors were CMV positive (a possible confounder of expanded clonotype changes).

In this sample, this clonotype turned up a few times. What it binds is not known. This CDR3 has 17 residues. The germline gives CDR1 MNHEY, CDR2 SVGEGT. J lost 5 bases, V lost 4 bases, and 12 bases had no gene match. Using a J-beta primer mix together with a sample-barcoded 5' primer, a second PCR was run for roughly 6 to 12 cycles. Unique molecular identifiers of 12 random nucleotides labeled each cDNA. Each CDR3 protein is one row after TCRdb ran MiXCR on the 5' RACE reads. The sample carries hundreds of thousands of distinct CDR3 sequences, 40% to 45% recorded once. Caucasian individuals from Russia who were healthy and aged 6 to 90 acted as donors.

The material sequenced was blood. V gene TRBV6-2 or TRBV6-3 combines with J gene TRBJ2-3, with 10 bases lining up with TRBD1. The sequence came from an elderly man in good health. CDR3 DNA: TGTGCCAGCAGTTCGATCCGGGGACAGGGGTTAGAAGATACGCAGTATTTT. Translation: CASSSIRGQGLEDTQYF.